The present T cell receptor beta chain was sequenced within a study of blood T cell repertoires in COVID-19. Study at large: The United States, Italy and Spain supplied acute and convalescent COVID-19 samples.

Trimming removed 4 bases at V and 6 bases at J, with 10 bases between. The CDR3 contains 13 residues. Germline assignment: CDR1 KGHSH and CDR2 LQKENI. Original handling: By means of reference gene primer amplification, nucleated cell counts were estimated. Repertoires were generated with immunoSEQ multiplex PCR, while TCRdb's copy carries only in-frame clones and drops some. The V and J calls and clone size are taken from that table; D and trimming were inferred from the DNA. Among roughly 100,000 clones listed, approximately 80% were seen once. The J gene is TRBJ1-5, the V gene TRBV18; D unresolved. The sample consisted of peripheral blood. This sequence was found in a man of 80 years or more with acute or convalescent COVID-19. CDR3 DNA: TGTGCCAGCTCACTTGATAGTGGTCAGCCCCAGCATTTT. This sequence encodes CASSLDSGQPQHF. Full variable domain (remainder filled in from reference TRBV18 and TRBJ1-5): NAGVMQNPRHLVRRRGQEARLRCSPMKGHSHVYWYRQLPEEGLKFMVYLQKENIIDESGMPKERFSAEFPKEGPSILRIQQVVRGDSAAYFCASSLDSGQPQHFGDGTRLSIL.